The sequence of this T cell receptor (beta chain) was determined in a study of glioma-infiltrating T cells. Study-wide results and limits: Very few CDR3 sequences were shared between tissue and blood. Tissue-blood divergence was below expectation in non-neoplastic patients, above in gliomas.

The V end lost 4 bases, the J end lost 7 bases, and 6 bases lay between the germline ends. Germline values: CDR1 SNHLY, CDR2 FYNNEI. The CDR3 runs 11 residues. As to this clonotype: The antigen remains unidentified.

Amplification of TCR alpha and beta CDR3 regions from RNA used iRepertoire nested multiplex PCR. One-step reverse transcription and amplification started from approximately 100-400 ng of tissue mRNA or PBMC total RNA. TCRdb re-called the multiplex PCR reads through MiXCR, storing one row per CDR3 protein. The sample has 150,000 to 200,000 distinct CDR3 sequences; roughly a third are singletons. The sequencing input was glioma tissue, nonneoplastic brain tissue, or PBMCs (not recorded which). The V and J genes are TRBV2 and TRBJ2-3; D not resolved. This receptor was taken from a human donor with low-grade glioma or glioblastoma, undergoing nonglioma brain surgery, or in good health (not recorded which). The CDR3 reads CASSGSNTQYF. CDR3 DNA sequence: TGTGCCAGCAGTGGGTCAAATACGCAGTATTTT. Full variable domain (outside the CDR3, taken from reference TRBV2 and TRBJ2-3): EPEVTQTPSHQVTQMGQEVILRCVPISNHLYFYWYRQILGQKVEFLVSFYNNEISEKSEIFDDQFSVERPDGSNFTLKIRSTKLEDSAMYFCASSGSNTQYFGPGTRLTVL.